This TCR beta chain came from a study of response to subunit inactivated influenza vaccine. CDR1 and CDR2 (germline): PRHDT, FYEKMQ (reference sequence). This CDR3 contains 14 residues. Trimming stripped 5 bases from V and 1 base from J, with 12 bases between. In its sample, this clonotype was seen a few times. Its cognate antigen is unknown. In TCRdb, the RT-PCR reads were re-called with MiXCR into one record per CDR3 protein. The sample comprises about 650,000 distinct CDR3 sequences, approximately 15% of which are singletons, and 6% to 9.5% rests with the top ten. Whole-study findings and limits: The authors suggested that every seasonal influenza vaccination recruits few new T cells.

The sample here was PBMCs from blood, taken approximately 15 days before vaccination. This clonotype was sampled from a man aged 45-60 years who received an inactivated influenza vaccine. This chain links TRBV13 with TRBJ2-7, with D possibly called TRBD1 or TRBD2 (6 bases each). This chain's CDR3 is CASSARGRSYEQYF. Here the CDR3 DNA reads TGTGCCAGCAGCGCCCGGGGGCGGTCCTACGAGCAGTACTTC.